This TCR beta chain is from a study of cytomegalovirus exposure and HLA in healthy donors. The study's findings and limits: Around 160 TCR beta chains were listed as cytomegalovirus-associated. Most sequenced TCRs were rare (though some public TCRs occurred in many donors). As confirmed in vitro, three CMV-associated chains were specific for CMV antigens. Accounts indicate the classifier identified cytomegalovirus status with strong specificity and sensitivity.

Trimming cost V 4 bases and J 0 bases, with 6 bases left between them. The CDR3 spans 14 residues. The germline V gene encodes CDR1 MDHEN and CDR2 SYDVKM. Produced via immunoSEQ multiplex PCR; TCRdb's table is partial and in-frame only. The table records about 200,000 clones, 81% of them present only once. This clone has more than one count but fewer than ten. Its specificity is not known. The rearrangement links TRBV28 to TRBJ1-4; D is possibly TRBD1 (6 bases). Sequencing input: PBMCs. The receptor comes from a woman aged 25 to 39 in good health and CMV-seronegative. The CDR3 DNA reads TGTGCCAGCAGTTACAGGGCAACTAATGAAAAACTGTTTTTT. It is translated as CASSYRATNEKLFF.